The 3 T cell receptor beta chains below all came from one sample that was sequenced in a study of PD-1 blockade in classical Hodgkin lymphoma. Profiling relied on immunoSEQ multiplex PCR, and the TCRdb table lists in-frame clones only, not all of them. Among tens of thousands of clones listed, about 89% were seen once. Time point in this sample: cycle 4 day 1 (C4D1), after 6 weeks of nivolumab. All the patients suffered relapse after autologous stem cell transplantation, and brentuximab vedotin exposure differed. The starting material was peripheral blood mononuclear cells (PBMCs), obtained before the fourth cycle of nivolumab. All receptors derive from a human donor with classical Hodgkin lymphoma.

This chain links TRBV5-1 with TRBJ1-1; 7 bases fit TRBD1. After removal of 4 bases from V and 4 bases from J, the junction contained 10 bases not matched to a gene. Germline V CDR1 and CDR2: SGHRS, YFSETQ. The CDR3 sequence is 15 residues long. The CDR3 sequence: CASSPDRDWVTEAFF. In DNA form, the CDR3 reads TGCGCCAGCAGCCCTGACAGGGATTGGGTCACTGAAGCTTTCTTT.

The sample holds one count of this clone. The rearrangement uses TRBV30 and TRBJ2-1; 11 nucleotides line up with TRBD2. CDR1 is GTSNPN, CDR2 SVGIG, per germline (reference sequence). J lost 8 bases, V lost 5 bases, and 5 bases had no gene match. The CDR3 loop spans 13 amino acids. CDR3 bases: TGTGCCTGGCGAATAGCGGGGGGGCATGAGCAGTTCTTC. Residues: CAWRIAGGHEQFF.

The CDR3 is CASTSGVNTEAFF. DNA for the CDR3: TGTGCCAGTACCAGCGGAGTGAACACTGAAGCTTTCTTT. The rearrangement joins TRBV19 to TRBJ1-1; no clear D. Trimming stripped 7 bases from V and 0 bases from J, with 9 bases between. Germline-derived CDR1 and CDR2 are LNHDA and SQIVND (reference sequence). The CDR3 is 13 residues long.